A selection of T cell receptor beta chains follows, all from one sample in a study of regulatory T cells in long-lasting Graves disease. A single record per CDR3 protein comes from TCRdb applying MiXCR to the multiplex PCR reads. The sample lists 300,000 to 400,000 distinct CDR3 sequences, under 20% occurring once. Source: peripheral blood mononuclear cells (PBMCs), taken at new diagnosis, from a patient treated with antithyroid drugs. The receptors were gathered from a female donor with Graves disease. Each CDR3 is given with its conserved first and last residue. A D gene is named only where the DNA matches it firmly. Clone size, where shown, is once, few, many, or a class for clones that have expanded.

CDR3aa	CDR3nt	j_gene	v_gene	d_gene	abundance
CASYAGERSTDTQYF	TGTGCCAGCTATGCGGGAGAGCGGAGCACAGATACGCAGTATTTT	TRBJ2-3	TRBV12-3/TRBV12-4	TRBD2	many
CASSATGGYTF	TGCGCCAGCAGCGCTACAGGTGGCTACACCTTC	TRBJ1-2	TRBV4-1	NA	few
CASSLALTSEQFF	TGTGCCAGCAGCTTGGCCCTCACGAGCGAGCAGTTCTTC	TRBJ2-1	TRBV5-6	NA	many
CASSKQVFRLGYTF	TGTGCCAGCAGTAAACAGGTGTTTCGACTTGGCTACACCTTC	TRBJ1-2	TRBV28	NA	many
CASRSGSEKLFF	TGCGCCAGCCGGAGTGGTAGTGAAAAACTGTTTTTT	TRBJ1-4	TRBV10-2	NA	many
CASSAPGQPGSPLHF	TGTGCCAGCAGTGCCCCGGGACAGCCAGGCTCACCCCTCCACTTT	TRBJ1-6	TRBV6-1	TRBD1	many
CASSLGVLDLTQYF	TGTGCCAGCAGCTTGGGTGTCCTAGACCTCACGCAGTATTTT	TRBJ2-3	TRBV5-1	NA	many
CASSGTAAPYEKLFF	TGTGCCAGCAGCGGGACAGCCGCCCCTTATGAAAAACTGTTTTTT	TRBJ1-4	TRBV14	TRBD1	NA
CASSWRAVIREKLFF	TGCGCCAGCAGCTGGCGGGCCGTCATAAGGGAAAAACTGTTTTTT	TRBJ1-4	TRBV10-1	NA	NA
CASSPPELGEGHEQFF	TGTGCCAGCTCACCACCGGAGCTGGGGGAAGGTCATGAGCAGTTCTTC	TRBJ2-1	TRBV18	NA	many
CASSPGTRLNTGELFF	TGTGCCAGTAGTCCTGGGACGCGCTTGAACACCGGGGAGCTGTTTTTT	TRBJ2-2	TRBV19	NA	many
CSALGGLAATYNEQFF	TGCAGTGCCCTAGGGGGCCTAGCGGCGACCTACAATGAGCAGTTCTTC	TRBJ2-1	TRBV20-1	NA	NA
CSASLGPSNQPQHF	TGCAGTGCTAGCCTGGGCCCTAGCAATCAGCCCCAGCATTTT	TRBJ1-5	TRBV20-1	NA	many